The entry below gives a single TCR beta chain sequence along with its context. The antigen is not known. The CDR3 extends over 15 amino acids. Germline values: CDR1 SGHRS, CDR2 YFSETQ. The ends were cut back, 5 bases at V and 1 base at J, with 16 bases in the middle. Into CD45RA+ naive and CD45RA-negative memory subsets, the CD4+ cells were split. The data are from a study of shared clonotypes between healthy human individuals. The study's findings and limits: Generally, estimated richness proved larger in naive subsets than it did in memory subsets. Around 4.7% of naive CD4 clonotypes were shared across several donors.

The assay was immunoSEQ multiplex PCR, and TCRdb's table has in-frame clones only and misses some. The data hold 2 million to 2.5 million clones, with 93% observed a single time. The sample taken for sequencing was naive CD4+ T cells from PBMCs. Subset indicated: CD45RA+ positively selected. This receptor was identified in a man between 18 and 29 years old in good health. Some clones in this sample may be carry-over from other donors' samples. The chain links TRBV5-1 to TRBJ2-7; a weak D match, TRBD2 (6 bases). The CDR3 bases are TGCGCCAGCAGTGTAACGGGACTGACATCCTACGAGCAGTACTTC. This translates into CASSVTGLTSYEQYF. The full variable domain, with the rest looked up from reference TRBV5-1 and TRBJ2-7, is KAGVTQTPRYLIKTRGQQVTLSCSPISGHRSVSWYQQTPGQGLQFLFEYFSETQRNKGNFPGRFSGRQFSNSRSEMNVSTLELGDSALYLCASSVTGLTSYEQYFGPGTRLTVT.